The source of this T cell receptor (beta chain) is a study of cytomegalovirus exposure and HLA in healthy donors. The CDR3 loop spans 14 amino acids. Germline-derived CDR1 and CDR2 are SNHLY and FYNNEI. V gave up 3 bases and J gave up 0 bases, with 8 bases separating them. This clone was detected a few times. PCR employed 60 Vbeta and 13 Jbeta primers. TCRdb's copy holds only in-frame clones and misses some; the assay was immunoSEQ multiplex PCR. The sample carries some 150,000 clones, 60% to 80% recorded once. The rearrangement uses TRBV2 and TRBJ1-1; tentative D call: TRBD1 (5 bases). Sequenced: PBMCs. The source of this sequence is a young woman in good health and CMV-seronegative. The CDR3 protein is CASSDGALNTEAFF. CDR3 coding DNA: TGTGCCAGCAGTGATGGGGCTCTGAACACTGAAGCTTTCTTT.